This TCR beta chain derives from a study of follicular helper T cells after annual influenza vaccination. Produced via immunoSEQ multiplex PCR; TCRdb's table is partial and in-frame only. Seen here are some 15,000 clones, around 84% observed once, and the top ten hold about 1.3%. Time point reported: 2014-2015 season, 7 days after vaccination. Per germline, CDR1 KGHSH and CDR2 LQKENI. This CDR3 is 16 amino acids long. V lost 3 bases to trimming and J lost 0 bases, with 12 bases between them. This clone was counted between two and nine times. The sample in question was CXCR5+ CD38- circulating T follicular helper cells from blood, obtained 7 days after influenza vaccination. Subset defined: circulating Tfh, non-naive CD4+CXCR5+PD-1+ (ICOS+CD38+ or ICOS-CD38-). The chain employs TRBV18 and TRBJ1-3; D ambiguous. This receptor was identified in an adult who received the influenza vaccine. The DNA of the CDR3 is TGTGCCAGCTCACCTCTCAGTGACTTCTCTGGAAACACCATATATTTT. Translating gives CASSPLSDFSGNTIYF.